The sequence of this TCR beta chain was determined in a study of control samples from healthy donors and cancer patients. Trimming stripped 8 bases from V and 0 bases from J, with 14 bases between. CDR1 is SQVTM and CDR2 is ANQGSEA in the germline V gene. CDR3 size: 13 residues. There are a few counts of this clone. The data were produced by immunoSEQ multiplex PCR, yet TCRdb's version contains in-frame clones alone and is incomplete. The sample holds some 130,000 clones, about 90% seen once. This TCR was recovered from a man between 45 and 60 years old with head and neck cancer. V gene TRBV29-1 combines with J gene TRBJ2-7; tentative D call: TRBD1 (6 bases). Source material: PBMCs. The CDR3 protein is CSPEGESSYEQYF. CDR3 in DNA: TGCAGCCCCGAGGGGGAGAGCTCCTACGAGCAGTACTTC.